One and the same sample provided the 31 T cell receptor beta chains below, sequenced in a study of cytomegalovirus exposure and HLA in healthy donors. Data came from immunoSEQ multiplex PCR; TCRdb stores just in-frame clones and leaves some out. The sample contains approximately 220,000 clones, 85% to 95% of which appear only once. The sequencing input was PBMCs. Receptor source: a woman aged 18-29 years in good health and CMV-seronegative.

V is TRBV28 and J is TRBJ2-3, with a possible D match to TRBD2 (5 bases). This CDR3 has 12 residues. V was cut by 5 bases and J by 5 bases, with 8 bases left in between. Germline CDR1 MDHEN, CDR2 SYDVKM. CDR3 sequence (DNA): TGTGCCAGCAGTCGGAGCGGAGATACGCAGTATTTT. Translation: CASSRSGDTQYF.

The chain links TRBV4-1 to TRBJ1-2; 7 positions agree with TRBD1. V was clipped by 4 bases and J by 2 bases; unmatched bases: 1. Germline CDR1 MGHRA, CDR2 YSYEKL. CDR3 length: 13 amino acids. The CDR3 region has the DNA TGCGCCAGCAGCCCGGACAGGAACTATGGCTACACCTTC. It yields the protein CASSPDRNYGYTF.

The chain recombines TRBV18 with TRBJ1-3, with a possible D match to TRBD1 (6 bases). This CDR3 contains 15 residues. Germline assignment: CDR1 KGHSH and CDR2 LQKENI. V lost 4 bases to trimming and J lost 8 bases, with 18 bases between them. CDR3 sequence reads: CASSLGQPPEDTIYF. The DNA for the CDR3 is TGTGCCAGCTCACTCGGACAGCCGCCGGAGGACACCATATATTTT.

The CDR3 region is CASSGGRYNSPLHF. CDR3 DNA sequence: TGTGCCAGCAGTGGGGGGAGGTATAATTCACCCCTCCACTTT. This chain connects TRBV6-1 to TRBJ1-6, with D possibly TRBD1 on 5 matching bases. The V gene lost 4 bases and the J gene lost 4 bases, with 8 bases spanning the gap. This CDR3 contains 14 residues. Germline V CDR1 and CDR2: MNHNS, SASEGT.

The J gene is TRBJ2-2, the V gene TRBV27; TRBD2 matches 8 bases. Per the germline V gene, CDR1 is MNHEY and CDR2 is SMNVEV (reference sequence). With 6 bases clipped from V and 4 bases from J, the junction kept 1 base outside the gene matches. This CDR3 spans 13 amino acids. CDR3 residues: CASSRGGTGELFF. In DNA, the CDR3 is TGTGCCAGCAGCCGGGGGGGCACCGGGGAGCTGTTTTTT.

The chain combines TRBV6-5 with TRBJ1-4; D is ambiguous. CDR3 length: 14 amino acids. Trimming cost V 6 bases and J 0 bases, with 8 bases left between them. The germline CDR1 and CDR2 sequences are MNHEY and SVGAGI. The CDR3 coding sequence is TGTGCCAGCAGGTCGGGGACAACTAATGAAAAACTGTTTTTT. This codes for CASRSGTTNEKLFF.

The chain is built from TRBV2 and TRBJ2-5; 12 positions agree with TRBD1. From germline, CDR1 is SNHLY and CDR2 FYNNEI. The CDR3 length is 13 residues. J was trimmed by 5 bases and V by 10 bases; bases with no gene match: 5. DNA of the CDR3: TGTGCCACCGGGACAGGGGGCACGGAGACCCAGTACTTC. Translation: CATGTGGTETQYF.

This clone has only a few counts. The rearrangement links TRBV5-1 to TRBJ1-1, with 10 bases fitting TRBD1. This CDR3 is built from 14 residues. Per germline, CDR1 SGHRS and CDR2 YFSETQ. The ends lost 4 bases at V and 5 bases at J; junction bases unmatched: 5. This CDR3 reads CASSTRTGGTEAFF. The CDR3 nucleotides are TGCGCCAGCAGCACCCGGACAGGGGGGACTGAAGCTTTCTTT.

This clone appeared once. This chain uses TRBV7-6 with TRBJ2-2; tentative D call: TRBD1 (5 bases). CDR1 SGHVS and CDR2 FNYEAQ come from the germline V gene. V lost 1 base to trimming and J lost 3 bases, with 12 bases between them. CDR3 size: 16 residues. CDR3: CASSLGTRQYTGELFF. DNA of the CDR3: TGTGCCAGCAGCTTAGGAACCCGACAGTACACCGGGGAGCTGTTTTTT.

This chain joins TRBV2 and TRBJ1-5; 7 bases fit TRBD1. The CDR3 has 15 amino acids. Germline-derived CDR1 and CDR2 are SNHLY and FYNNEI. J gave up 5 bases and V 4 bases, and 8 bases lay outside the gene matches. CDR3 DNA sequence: TGTGCCAGCAGTGCCACCGGGACAGTTGATCAGCCCCAGCATTTT. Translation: CASSATGTVDQPQHF.

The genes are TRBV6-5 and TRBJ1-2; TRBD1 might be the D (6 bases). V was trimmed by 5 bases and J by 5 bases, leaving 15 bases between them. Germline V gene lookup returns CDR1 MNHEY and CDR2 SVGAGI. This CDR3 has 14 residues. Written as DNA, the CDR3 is TGTGCCAGCAGTGAATATGGGACACGATATGGCTACACCTTC. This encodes CASSEYGTRYGYTF.

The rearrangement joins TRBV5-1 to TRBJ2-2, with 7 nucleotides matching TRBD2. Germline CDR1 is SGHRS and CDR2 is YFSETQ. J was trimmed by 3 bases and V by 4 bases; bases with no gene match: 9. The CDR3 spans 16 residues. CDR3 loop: CASSNAGTTYTGELFF. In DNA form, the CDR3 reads TGCGCCAGCAGCAACGCCGGGACTACGTACACCGGGGAGCTGTTTTTT.

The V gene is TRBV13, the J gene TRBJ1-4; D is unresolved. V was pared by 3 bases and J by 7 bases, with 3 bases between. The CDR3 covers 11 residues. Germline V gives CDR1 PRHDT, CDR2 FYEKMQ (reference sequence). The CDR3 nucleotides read TGTGCCAGCAGCTTCGGTGAAAAACTGTTTTTT. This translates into CASSFGEKLFF.

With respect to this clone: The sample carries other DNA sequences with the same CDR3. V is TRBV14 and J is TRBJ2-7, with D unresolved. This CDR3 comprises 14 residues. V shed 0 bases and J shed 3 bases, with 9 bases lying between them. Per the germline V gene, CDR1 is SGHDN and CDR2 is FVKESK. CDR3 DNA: TGTGCCAGCAGCCAAGATTACAGTAGCTACGAGCAGTACTTC. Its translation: CASSQDYSSYEQYF.

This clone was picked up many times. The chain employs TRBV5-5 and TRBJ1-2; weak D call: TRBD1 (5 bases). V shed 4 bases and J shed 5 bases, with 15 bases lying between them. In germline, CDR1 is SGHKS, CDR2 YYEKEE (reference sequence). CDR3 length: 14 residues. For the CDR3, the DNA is TGTGCCAGCAGCCCAGACTCTGGGGGGTATGGCTACACCTTC. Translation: CASSPDSGGYGYTF.

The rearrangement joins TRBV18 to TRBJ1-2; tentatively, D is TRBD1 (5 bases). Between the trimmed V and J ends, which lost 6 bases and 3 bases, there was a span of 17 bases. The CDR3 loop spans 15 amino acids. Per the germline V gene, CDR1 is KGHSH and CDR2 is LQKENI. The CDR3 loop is CASSPGGGIHYGYTF. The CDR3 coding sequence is TGTGCCAGCTCGCCGGGGGGGGGAATCCACTATGGCTACACCTTC.

The CDR3 region has the DNA TGTGCCAGCAACAGACAGGGGGCGTCGAACACCGGGGAGCTGTTTTTT. It is translated as CASNRQGASNTGELFF. The rearrangement joins TRBV11-2 to TRBJ2-2, with 10 bases fitting TRBD1. CDR1 SGHAT and CDR2 FQNNGV come from the germline V gene. V was pared by 7 bases and J by 0 bases, with 5 bases of the junction left unmatched. The CDR3 spans 16 residues.

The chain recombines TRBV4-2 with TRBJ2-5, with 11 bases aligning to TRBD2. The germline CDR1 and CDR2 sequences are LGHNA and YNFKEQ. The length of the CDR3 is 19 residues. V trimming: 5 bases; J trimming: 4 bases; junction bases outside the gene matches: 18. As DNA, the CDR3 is TGTGCCAGCAGCGCTGACATAGCGGGAGGGGGCCGCCGGGGAGAGACCCAGTACTTC. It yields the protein CASSADIAGGGRRGETQYF.

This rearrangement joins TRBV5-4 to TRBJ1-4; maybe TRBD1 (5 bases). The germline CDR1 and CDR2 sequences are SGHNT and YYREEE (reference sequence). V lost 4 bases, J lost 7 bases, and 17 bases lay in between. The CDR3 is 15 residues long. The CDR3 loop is CASSPGGVRIEKLFF. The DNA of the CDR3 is TGTGCCAGCAGCCCCGGAGGGGTACGGATTGAAAAACTGTTTTTT.

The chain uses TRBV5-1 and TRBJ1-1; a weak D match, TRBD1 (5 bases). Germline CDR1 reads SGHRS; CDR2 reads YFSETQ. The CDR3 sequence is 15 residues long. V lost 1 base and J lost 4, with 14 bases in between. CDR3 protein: CASSLSWGSGTEAFF. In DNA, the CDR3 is TGCGCCAGCAGCTTGTCATGGGGCTCTGGCACTGAAGCTTTCTTT.

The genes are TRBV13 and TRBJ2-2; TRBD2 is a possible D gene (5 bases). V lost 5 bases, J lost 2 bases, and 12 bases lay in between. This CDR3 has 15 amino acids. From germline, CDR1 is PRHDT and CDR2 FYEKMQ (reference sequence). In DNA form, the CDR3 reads TGTGCCAGCAGCCACCGGGGAGAAAACACCGGGGAGCTGTTTTTT. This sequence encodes CASSHRGENTGELFF.

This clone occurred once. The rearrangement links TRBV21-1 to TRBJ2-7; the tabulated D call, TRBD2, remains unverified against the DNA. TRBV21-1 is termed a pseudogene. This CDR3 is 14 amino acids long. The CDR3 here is CASSPRDCHYEQYF. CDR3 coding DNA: TGTGCCAGCAGCCCCCGGGACTGCCACTACGAGCAGTACTTC.

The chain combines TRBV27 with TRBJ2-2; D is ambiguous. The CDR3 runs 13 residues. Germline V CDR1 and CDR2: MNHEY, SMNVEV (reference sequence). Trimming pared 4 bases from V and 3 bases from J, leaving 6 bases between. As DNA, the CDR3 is TGTGCCAGCAGTTCCCCCTACACCGGGGAGCTGTTTTTT. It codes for CASSSPYTGELFF.

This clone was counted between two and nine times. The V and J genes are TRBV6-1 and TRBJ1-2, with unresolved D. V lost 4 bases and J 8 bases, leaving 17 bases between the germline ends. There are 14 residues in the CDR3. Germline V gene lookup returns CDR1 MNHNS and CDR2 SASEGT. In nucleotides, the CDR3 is TGTGCCAGCAGTGCGGCGCCTGTACCGGGGGGCTACACCTTC. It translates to CASSAAPVPGGYTF.

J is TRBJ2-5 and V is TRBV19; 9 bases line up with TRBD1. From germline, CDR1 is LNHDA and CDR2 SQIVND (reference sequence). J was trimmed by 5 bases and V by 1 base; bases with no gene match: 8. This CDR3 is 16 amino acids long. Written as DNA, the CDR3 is TGTGCCAGTAGTATAGGTCAACAGGGGGCTTACGAGACCCAGTACTTC. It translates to CASSIGQQGAYETQYF.

CDR3: CASSQDTGQGRVQYF. The CDR3 nucleotides are TGCGCCAGCAGCCAAGATACAGGACAGGGTAGAGTCCAGTACTTC. The V call is TRBV4-1, the J call TRBJ2-5; 8 bases fit TRBD1. The V gene's germline CDR1 is MGHRA and CDR2 YSYEKL. This CDR3 is built from 15 residues. Germline trimming cut 0 bases from V and 10 bases from J; bases unmatched to any gene: 10.

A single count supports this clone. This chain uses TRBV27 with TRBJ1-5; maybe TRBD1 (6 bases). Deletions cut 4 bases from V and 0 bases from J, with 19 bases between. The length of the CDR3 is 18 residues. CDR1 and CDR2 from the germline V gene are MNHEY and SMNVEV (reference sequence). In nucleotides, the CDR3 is TGTGCCAGCAGTTCTGTATTTGCGGGGGGCTATAGCAATCAGCCCCAGCATTTT. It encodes CASSSVFAGGYSNQPQHF.

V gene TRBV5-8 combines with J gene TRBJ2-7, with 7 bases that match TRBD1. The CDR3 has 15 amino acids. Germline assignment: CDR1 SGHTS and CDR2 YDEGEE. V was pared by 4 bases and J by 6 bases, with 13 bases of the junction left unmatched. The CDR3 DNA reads TGTGCCAGCAGCCCCACACCGGGACAGAGGGTCGAGCAGTACTTC. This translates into CASSPTPGQRVEQYF.

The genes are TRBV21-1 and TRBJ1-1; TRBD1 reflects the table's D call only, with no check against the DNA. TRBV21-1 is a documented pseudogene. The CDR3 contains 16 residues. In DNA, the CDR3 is TGTGCCAGCAGCAAAGTCCCGGGACAGGGTAGTACTGAAGCTTTCTTT. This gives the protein CASSKVPGQGSTEAFF.

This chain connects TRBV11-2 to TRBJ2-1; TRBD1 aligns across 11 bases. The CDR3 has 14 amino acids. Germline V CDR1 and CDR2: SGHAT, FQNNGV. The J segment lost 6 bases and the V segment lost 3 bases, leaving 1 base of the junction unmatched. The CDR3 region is CASSLGQGGNEQFF. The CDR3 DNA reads TGTGCCAGCAGCTTGGGACAGGGGGGCAATGAGCAGTTCTTC.

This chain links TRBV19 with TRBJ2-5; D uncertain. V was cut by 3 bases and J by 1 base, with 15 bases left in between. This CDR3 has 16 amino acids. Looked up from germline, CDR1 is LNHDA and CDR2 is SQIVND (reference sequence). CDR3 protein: CASSIRQTFSQETQYF. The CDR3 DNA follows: TGTGCCAGTAGTATTCGGCAGACATTTTCCCAAGAGACCCAGTACTTC.